This is a list of T cell receptor beta chains from one sample in a study of blood T cells in healthy people across ages. TCRdb processed the 5' RACE reads anew with MiXCR; each CDR3 protein has one entry. Of about a million distinct CDR3 sequences in the sample, about 51% are singletons; the top ten hold about a fifth. Sequences were obtained from blood. Source of these receptors: a woman in her fifties or sixties in good health. CDR3s include the opening cysteine and the closing phenylalanine or tryptophan.

j_gene,v_gene,CDR3aa
TRBJ1-2,TRBV28,CASSVPTGPGYTF
TRBJ2-1,TRBV20-1,CSASPTSGGRNEQFF
TRBJ2-2,TRBV4-2,CASSHTTGGADTGELFF
TRBJ2-3,TRBV6-2/TRBV6-3,CASSKSGRTDTQYF
TRBJ2-5,TRBV9,CASSAGDRGETQYF
TRBJ2-6,TRBV9,CASSVLISGANVLTF
TRBJ2-1,TRBV29-1,CGNYNEQFF
TRBJ1-5,TRBV11-2,CASSPDTNQPQHF
TRBJ2-1,TRBV29-1,CSVEDLAGNSYNEQFF
TRBJ2-3,TRBV2,CASRLLAGRVGTDTQYF
TRBJ2-1,TRBV10-3,CAISETDSTYNEQFF
TRBJ2-5,TRBV6-1,CASSGGGGKETQYF
TRBJ2-3,TRBV20-1,CSARDWESGSTDTQYF